This TCR beta chain derives from a study of T cells in Graves' hyperthyroidism and ophthalmopathy. Regarding the study as a whole: Most clonotypes that expanded in the thyroid above 0.001 also showed up in blood.

Amplified regions were TCR beta CDR3 sequences from RNA transcripts. The primer set for the first-round RT-PCR of the TCR CDR3 was HTBI. A single record per CDR3 protein comes from TCRdb applying MiXCR to the multiplex PCR reads. Of about 570,000 distinct CDR3 sequences listed, under 60% were seen once; the top ten hold around a fifth. Germline CDR1 SGHRS, CDR2 YFSETQ. CDR3 size: 15 residues. Trimming cost V 7 bases and J 2 bases, with 18 bases left between them. The sample holds many counts of this clonotype. Its antigen remains unknown. The rearrangement links TRBV5-1 to TRBJ1-1; D not resolved. The specimen sequenced was peripheral blood or thyroid tissue (not recorded which). The receptor's source is an adult woman with Graves' disease, either hyperthyroidism or ophthalmopathy (not recorded which). CDR3 DNA sequence: TGCGCCAGCCGAGGGAGGTACAGCTCCAACACTGAAGCTTTCTTT. Encoded protein: CASRGRYSSNTEAFF.